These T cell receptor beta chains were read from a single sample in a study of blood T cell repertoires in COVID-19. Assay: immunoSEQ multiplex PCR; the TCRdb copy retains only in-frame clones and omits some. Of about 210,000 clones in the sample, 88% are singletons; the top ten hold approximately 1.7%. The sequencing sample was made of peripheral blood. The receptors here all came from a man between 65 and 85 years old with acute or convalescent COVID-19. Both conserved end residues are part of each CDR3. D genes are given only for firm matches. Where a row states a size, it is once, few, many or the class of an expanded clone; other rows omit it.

CDR3nt: TGTGCCACCAGCGCGGGACTAGCCCTTTGCACAGATACGCAGTATTTT; CDR3aa: CATSAGLALCTDTQYF; d_gene: TRBD2; v_gene: TRBV24-1; abundance: NA; j_gene: TRBJ2-3
CDR3nt: TGTGCCATCAGTGGGACGGTAAGGGGCACTGAAGCTTTCTTT; CDR3aa: CAISGTVRGTEAFF; d_gene: NA; v_gene: TRBV10-3; abundance: once; j_gene: TRBJ1-1
CDR3nt: TGTGCCAGCAGCGGGACAGGGAGTCAGCCCCAGCATTTT; CDR3aa: CASSGTGSQPQHF; d_gene: TRBD1; v_gene: TRBV3-1/TRBV3-2; abundance: few; j_gene: TRBJ1-5
CDR3nt: TGTGCCAGCAGCCAGGGACAGGAAACCTATGGCTACACCTTC; CDR3aa: CASSQGQETYGYTF; d_gene: TRBD1; v_gene: TRBV5-6; abundance: NA; j_gene: TRBJ1-2
CDR3nt: TGTGCCAGCAGCAGGGGGCTAAGTCAGCCCCAGCATTTT; CDR3aa: CASSRGLSQPQHF; d_gene: TRBD1; v_gene: TRBV9; abundance: few; j_gene: TRBJ1-5
CDR3nt: TGTGCCAGCAGTTACTCGATACAGGGGCAGACTGAAGCTTTCTTT; CDR3aa: CASSYSIQGQTEAFF; d_gene: TRBD1; v_gene: TRBV6-5; abundance: NA; j_gene: TRBJ1-1
CDR3nt: TGTGCAAGTCGCTTAGATTACAGGGAAGGCCCCCGATACGATGAAGCTTTCTTT; CDR3aa: CASRLDYREGPRYDEAFF; d_gene: NA; v_gene: TRBV12-2; abundance: NA; j_gene: TRBJ1-1
CDR3nt: TGTGCCAGCAGCCCCCGCGGCGGGGACTCTGGGGCCAACGTCCTGACTTTC; CDR3aa: CASSPRGGDSGANVLTF; d_gene: NA; v_gene: TRBV9; abundance: once; j_gene: TRBJ2-6
CDR3nt: TGTGCCAGTGTTGACTACGATTACAATGAGCAGTTCTTC; CDR3aa: CASVDYDYNEQFF; d_gene: NA; v_gene: TRBV11-2; abundance: NA; j_gene: TRBJ2-1
CDR3nt: TGTGCCAGCAGTACGACAGGGGAAGGGCACAATGAGCAGTTCTTC; CDR3aa: CASSTTGEGHNEQFF; d_gene: TRBD1; v_gene: TRBV6-5; abundance: NA; j_gene: TRBJ2-1